A single sample is the source of the 6 T cell receptor beta chains below, sequenced in a study of T-cell reconstitution after alpha-beta-depleted transplantation in children. Researchers prepared the TCRbeta library using unique molecular identifiers, the study reports. TCRdb re-analysed the PCR reads in MiXCR, keeping a single row per CDR3 protein. The sample holds 500,000 to 750,000 distinct CDR3 sequences, roughly a quarter seen once. Sequencing used PBMCs, obtained before TCRalphabeta/CD19-depleted stem cell transplant. Receptors were obtained from a boy less than two years old with Wiskott-Aldrich syndrome, due to receive a stem cell transplant.

The chain links TRBV5-1 to TRBJ2-2; TRBD2 matches 13 bases. V was pared by 4 bases and J by 6 bases, with 3 bases of the junction left unmatched. Germline-derived CDR1 and CDR2 are SGHRS and YFSETQ. CDR3 length: 15 amino acids. This chain's CDR3 is CASSPGTSGAGELFF. Here the CDR3 DNA reads TGCGCCAGCAGCCCGGGGACTAGCGGGGCCGGGGAGCTGTTTTTT.

This clonotype was observed a few times. The rearrangement links TRBV29-1 to TRBJ2-7, with D perhaps TRBD2 (6 bases). The CDR3 is made up of 13 amino acids. Trimming took 4 bases from V and 0 from J, leaving 10 bases between them. Germline CDR1 reads SQVTM; CDR2 reads ANQGSEA. CDR3 region: CSVAGSPSYEQYF. Here the CDR3 DNA reads TGCAGCGTTGCCGGGAGCCCCTCCTACGAGCAGTACTTC.

This clonotype was seen only a few times. V gene TRBV29-1 combines with J gene TRBJ2-7; D tentatively fits TRBD1 or TRBD2 (5 bases each). The V gene's germline CDR1 is SQVTM and CDR2 ANQGSEA. V dropped 7 bases and J dropped 3 bases, with 16 bases sitting between them. This CDR3 has 13 residues. In nucleotides, the CDR3 is TGCAGCGCCATGGGGGAAAGGGGCTACGAGCAGTACTTC. Translating gives CSAMGERGYEQYF.

The gene calls are TRBV7-8 and TRBJ2-2; D is ambiguous. Germline values: CDR1 SGHVS, CDR2 FQNEAQ. The CDR3 runs 16 residues. V lost 1 base to trimming and J lost 8 bases, with 17 bases between them. Written as DNA, the CDR3 is TGTGCCAGCAGCTTAGGGGTGGGCGGCCTGAAAGGGGAGCTGTTTTTT. Its translation is CASSLGVGGLKGELFF.

The sample holds a few counts of this clonotype. V and J are TRBV4-2 and TRBJ2-7; 9 nucleotides match TRBD2. The CDR3 is made up of 19 amino acids. After removal of 3 bases from V and 3 bases from J, the junction contained 18 bases not matched to a gene. Looked up from germline, CDR1 is LGHNA and CDR2 is YNFKEQ. Here the CDR3 DNA reads TGTGCCAGCAGCCATCCCCAGGGGGTAGCGGGAGAGGACCTCTACGAGCAGTACTTC. Translation: CASSHPQGVAGEDLYEQYF.

The rearrangement joins TRBV5-1 to TRBJ2-3; 9 nucleotides line up with TRBD2. The CDR3 spans 15 residues. V dropped 0 bases and J dropped 4; count of bases not matched to a gene: 3. Germline V gives CDR1 SGHRS, CDR2 YFSETQ. CDR3 bases: TGCGCCAGCAGCTTGGAGGTAGCGGGAGCAGATACGCAGTATTTT. Protein: CASSLEVAGADTQYF.